This T cell receptor (beta chain) was observed in a study of T cell repertoires in cytomegalovirus infection. Study context: Indications came from public TCR beta signatures; they pointed to CMV infection and to a matching HLA type. Broader study findings: Ex vivo responses were dominated by HLA-C-restricted CMV-specific TCR beta clonotypes. Frequencies of public TCR beta families were cumulated, and this identified carriers of CMV plus the relevant HLA.

This CDR3 region has 13 residues. The ends lost 11 bases at V and 2 bases at J; junction bases unmatched: 7. From germline, CDR1 is SNHLY and CDR2 FYNNEI. In TCRdb, the reads were re-called with MiXCR into one record per CDR3 protein. The sample consists of about 310,000 distinct CDR3 sequences, about 17% of them appearing once. This clonotype was observed a handful of times. What it binds is unknown. What was sequenced was PBMCs. The J gene is TRBJ2-5, the V gene TRBV2; 8 bases align to TRBD1. The TCR was taken from a human donor in good health (CMV status not recorded). Some clones in this sample may be carry-over from other donors' samples. The DNA for the CDR3 is TGTGCCGGCCGCGGGGACAGGCAAGAGACCCAGTACTTC. This gives the protein CAGRGDRQETQYF.